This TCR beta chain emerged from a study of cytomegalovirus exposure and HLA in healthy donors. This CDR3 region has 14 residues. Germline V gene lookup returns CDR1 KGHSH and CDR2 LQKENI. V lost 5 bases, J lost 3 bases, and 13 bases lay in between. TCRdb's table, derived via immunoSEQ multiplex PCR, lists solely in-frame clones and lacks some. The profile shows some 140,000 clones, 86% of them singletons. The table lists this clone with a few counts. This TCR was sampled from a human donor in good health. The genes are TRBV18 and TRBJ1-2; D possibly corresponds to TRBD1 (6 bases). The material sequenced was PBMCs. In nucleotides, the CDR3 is TGTGCCAGCTCATCAGGGGTAAAGGACTATGGCTACACCTTC. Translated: CASSSGVKDYGYTF. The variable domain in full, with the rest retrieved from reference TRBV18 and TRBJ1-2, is NAGVMQNPRHLVRRRGQEARLRCSPMKGHSHVYWYRQLPEEGLKFMVYLQKENIIDESGMPKERFSAEFPKEGPSILRIQQVVRGDSAAYFCASSSGVKDYGYTFGSGTRLTVV.